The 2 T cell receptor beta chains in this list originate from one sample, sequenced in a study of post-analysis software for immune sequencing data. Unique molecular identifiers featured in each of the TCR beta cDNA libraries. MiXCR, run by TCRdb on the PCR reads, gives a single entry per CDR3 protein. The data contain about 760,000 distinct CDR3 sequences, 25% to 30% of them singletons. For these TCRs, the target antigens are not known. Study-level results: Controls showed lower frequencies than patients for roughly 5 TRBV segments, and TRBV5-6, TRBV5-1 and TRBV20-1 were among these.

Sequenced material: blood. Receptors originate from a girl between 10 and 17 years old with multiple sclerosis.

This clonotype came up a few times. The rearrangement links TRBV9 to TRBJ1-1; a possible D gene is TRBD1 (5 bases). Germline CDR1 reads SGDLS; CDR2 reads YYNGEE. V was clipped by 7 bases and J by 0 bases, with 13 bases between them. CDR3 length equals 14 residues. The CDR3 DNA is TGTGCCAGCGGACGCACGGGGCTGAACACTGAAGCTTTCTTT. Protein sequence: CASGRTGLNTEAFF.

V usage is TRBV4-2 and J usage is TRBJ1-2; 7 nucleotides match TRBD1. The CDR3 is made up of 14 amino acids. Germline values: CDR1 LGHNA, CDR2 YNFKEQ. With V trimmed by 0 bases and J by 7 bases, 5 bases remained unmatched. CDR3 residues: CASSQDQGVAGYTF. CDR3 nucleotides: TGTGCCAGCAGCCAAGATCAGGGGGTCGCTGGCTACACCTTC.